The present entry profiles one TCR beta chain with its context. Its antigen specificity is not known. Base qualities are not at hand, and no much larger clone is one base apart. Patients with autoimmune disease history or receiving systemic immunosuppression were excluded from the trial. Peripheral blood for TCR sequencing was collected from all dose cohorts at baseline, on cycle 4 day 1, and on cycle 7 day 1. Samples were obtained from an open-label, multicenter, first-in-human phase I dose-escalation trial of ivuxolimab. The trial enrolled adults with locally advanced or metastatic head and neck squamous cell, hepatocellular, melanoma or renal cell carcinoma. Before TCR sequencing, CD4+ and CD8+ T cells were separately sorted from peripheral blood. The CDR3 contains 11 residues, cysteine and phenylalanine counted. Only the CDR3 portion is preserved as DNA: 33 bases, with reading frame beginning at the first base. V lost 1 base and J lost 7 bases; the stretch between them is 4 bases long. CDR1 is given as SGHDT and CDR2 as YYEEEE, both from the germline V gene.

The record originates from a study of OX40 agonist ivuxolimab in advanced cancers. Concerning the study at large: Ivuxolimab was an agonistic, fully human IgG2 monoclonal antibody directed against OX40 (CD134), a costimulatory receptor. Intravenous ivuxolimab was administered to patients every 2 weeks at six dose levels: 0.01, 0.1, 0.3, 1.5, 3 and 10 mg/kg. Of the 50 to 55 dose-escalation patients, hepatocellular carcinoma was present in approximately 20, melanoma in about 15, renal cell carcinoma in 9 and head and neck cancer in 9. In the dose-escalation cohort, 82.7% of patients were male, and the mean age was approximately 60 years, with a range of about 23 to 85. Patients were allowed to have had prior anti-PD-1, anti-PD-L1 or anti-CTLA-4 therapy, and around 41% of the dose-escalation patients had previously received checkpoint inhibitors. Partial responses occurred in three dose-escalation patients, of whom one had hepatocellular carcinoma and two had cutaneous melanoma. The purpose of peripheral TCRbeta sequencing was to test whether ivuxolimab changed TCR sequence diversity and led to clonal T-cell expansion. The paper covers the monotherapy dose-escalation part of the phase I ivuxolimab trial, which included N ≈ 50 patients. Findings and caveats that apply to the study as a whole: Low levels of normalized T-cell clonal expansion were also seen in some patients who did not respond. Partial responders in the 0.1-3.0 mg/kg groups had among the lowest normalized peripheral clonal expansion, especially among CD8+ T cells. After ivuxolimab, expanded clones were on average more numerous among CD8+ T cells than among CD4+ T cells. Which antigens the clonally expanded peripheral T cells were specific for was not determined. At doses of 0.1 to 3.0 mg/kg, clonal expansion of both CD4+ and CD8+ blood T cells was observed from baseline to week 6.

For sequencing of the TCRbeta CDR3 region, genomic DNA was extracted from the sorted cells. TCRbeta CDR3 regions were sequenced using the immunoSEQ Assay. TCRdb took this table from immuneACCESS and kept in-frame rearrangements with V and J called. Such tables lack part of the clones; where checked against another copy, unresolved V genes explain under half of the gap, and the rest is unexplained. Present in this sample are 65,000 to 90,000 clones, 84% of which were seen just once. The ten most abundant clones make up about 2.7% of the sample. The input for sequencing was CD4+ or CD8+ T cells sorted from blood, taken in a trial of the OX40 agonist ivuxolimab. The source of this sequence is an adult with an advanced solid tumor such as melanoma, head and neck, liver or kidney cancer. The rearrangement combines TRBV5-6 with TRBJ2-3; no D gene can be assigned with confidence. The nucleotides are TGTGCCAGCAGCTTGTCAAATACGCAGTATTTT. Translated, it gives CASSLSNTQYF.